This T cell receptor (beta chain) was identified in a study of shared clonotypes between healthy human individuals. Findings and limits, study-wide: Non-shared clonotypes displayed generation probabilities falling below those of clonotypes present in all four donors.

Per the germline V gene, CDR1 is SGHRS and CDR2 is YFSETQ. Losses at the gene ends were 4 bases for V and 8 bases for J; bases not matched to a gene: 8. This CDR3 region has 14 residues. Assay: immunoSEQ multiplex PCR; the TCRdb copy retains only in-frame clones and omits some. This sample has more than 1 million clones, with 75% to 85% found just once. A note on this clone: The target antigen is unknown.

The sample was memory CD4+ T cells from PBMCs. The subset is: CD45RA-negative fraction. V and J are TRBV5-1 and TRBJ2-1, with 8 bases that match TRBD2. This TCR came from a man aged 18 to 30 in good health. Some clones in this sample may be carry-over from other donors' samples. The CDR3 DNA follows: TGCGCCAGCAGCGACCCAAGCGGGAGCGATGAGCAGTTCTTC. Translating it yields CASSDPSGSDEQFF.